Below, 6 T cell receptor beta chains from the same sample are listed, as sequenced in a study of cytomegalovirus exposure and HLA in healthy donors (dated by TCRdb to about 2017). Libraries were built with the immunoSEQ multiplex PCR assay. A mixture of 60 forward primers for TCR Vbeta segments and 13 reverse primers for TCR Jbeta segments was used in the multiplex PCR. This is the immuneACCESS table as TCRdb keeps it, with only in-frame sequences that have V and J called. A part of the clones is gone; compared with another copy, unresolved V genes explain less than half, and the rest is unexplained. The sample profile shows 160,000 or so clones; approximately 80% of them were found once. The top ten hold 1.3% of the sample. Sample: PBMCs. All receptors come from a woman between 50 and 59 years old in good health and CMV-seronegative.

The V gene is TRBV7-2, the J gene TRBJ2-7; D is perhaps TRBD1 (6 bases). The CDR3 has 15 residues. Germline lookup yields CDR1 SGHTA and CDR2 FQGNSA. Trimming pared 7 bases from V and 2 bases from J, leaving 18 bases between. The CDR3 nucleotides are TGTGCCAGCACAAAACAGGGTAAAGGGGCCTACGAGCAGTACTTC. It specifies CASTKQGKGAYEQYF.

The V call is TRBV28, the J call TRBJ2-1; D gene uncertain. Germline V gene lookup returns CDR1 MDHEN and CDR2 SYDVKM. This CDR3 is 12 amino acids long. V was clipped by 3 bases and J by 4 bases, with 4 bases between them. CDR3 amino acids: CASSFRYNEQFF. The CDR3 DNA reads TGTGCCAGCAGTTTCAGGTACAATGAGCAGTTCTTC.

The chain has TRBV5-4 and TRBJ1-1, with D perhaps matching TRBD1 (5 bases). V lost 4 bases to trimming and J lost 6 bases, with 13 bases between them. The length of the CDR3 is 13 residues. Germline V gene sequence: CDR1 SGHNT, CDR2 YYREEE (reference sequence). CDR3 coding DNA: TGTGCCAGCAGCATCGGGGGATTCTCTGAAGCTTTCTTT. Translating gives CASSIGGFSEAFF.

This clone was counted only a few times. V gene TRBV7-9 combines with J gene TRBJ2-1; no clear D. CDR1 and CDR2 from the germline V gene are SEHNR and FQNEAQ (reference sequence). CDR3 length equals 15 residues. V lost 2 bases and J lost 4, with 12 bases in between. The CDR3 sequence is CASSLRGVAYNEQFF. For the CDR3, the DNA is TGTGCCAGCAGCTTACGAGGAGTGGCGTACAATGAGCAGTTCTTC. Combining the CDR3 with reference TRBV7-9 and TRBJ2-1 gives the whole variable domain DTGVSQNPRHKITKRGQNVTFRCDPISEHNRLYWYRQTLGQGPEFLTYFQNEAQLEKSRLLSDRFSAERPKGSFSTLEIQRTEQGDSAMYLCASSLRGVAYNEQFFGPGTRLTVL.

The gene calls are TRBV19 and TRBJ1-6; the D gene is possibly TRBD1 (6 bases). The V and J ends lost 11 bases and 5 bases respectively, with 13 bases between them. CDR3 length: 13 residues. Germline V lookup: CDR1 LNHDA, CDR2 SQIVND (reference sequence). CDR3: CAGGQTNNSPLHF. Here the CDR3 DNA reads TGTGCCGGGGGCCAGACTAATAATTCACCCCTCCACTTT.

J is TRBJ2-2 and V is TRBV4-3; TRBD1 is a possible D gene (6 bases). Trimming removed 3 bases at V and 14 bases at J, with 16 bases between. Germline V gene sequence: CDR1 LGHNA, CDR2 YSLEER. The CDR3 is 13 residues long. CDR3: CASSHPSGQRLFF. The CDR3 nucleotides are TGCGCCAGCAGCCACCCTTCGGGACAAAGACTGTTTTTT.